Given below is one TCR beta chain in context. From germline, CDR1 is LGHNA and CDR2 YSLEER. This CDR3 is built from 12 residues. V was cut by 1 base and J by 4 bases, with 4 bases left in between. This record comes from a study of control samples from healthy donors and cancer patients. Measured with immunoSEQ multiplex PCR; TCRdb has only the in-frame clones, and not every one. The sample has 120,000 or so clones; approximately 91% are singletons. The TCR sequence derives from a young woman in good health. Sequencing was performed on blood. This chain links TRBV4-3 with TRBJ1-2; D is undetermined. CDR3 coding DNA: TGCGCCAGCAGCCAAGGGCCCTATGGCTACACCTTC. Translating it yields CASSQGPYGYTF.